This T cell receptor (beta chain) derives from a study of breast tumors, draining lymph nodes, adjacent tissues. Study findings and constraints: Tumor repertoires ranked between lymph nodes and nontumor tissue in diversity, with V and J gene preferences. The data were judged consistent with most tumor T cells coming from lymph node and expanding in tumor.

Axillary draining lymph nodes of breast cancer patients supplied the node samples. TCRdb independently ran MiXCR on the multiplex PCR reads; one entry per CDR3 protein. The sample consists of under 150,000 distinct CDR3 sequences, approximately 20% of them appearing once. CDR1 and CDR2 (germline): DFQATT, SNEGSKA (reference sequence). V was clipped by 4 bases and J by 4 bases; unmatched bases: 8. The CDR3 has 15 residues. This clonotype appeared many times. What it binds is not known. Sample: axillary lymph node tissue. The sequence derives from a female donor with breast cancer. Some clones in this sample may be carry-over from other donors' samples. The J gene is TRBJ2-3, the V gene TRBV20-1, with TRBD2 matching over 10 bases. The CDR3 DNA is TGCAGTGCTAACACAGCGGGAGGGCCGGCAGATACGCAGTATTTT. Amino acids: CSANTAGGPADTQYF.